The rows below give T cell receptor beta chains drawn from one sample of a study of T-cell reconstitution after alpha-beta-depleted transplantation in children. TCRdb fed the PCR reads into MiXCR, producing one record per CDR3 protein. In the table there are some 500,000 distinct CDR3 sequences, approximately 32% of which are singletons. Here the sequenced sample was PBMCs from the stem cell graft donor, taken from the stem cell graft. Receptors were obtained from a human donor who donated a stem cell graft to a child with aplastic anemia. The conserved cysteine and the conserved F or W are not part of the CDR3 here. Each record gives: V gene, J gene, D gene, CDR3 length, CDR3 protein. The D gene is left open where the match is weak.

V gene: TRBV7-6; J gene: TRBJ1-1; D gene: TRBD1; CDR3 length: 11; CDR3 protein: ASSRQGTTEAF
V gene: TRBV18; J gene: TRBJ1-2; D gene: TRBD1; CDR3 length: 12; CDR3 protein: ASFKDRGIYGYT
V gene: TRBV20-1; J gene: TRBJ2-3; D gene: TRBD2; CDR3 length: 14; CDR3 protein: SATAPRRESRDTQY
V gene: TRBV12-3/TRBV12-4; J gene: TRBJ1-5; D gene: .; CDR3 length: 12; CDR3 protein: ASSFRDTRQPQH
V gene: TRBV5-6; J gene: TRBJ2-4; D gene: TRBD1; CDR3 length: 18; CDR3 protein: ASSLEGQGKFRGSKNIQY
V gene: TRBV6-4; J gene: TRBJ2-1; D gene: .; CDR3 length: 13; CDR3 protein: ASSIYPGPKYEQF
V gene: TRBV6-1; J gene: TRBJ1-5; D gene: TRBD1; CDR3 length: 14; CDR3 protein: ASRGRGLYSNQPQH
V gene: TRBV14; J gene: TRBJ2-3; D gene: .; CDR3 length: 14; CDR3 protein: ASSQGLGGRTDTQY
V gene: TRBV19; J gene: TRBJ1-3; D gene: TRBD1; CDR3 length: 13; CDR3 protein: ASSIATGAGNTIY
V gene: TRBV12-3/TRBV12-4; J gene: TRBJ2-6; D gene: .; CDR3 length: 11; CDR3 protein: ASTHSGANVLT
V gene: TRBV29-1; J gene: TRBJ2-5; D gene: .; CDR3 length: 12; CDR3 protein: SASFLGPEETQY
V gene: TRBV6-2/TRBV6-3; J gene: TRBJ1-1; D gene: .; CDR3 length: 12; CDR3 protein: ASSYWGQNTEAF
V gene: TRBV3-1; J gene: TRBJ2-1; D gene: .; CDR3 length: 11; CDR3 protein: ASSQEQGSEQF
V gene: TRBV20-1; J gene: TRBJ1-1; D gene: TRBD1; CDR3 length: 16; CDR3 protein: SARSWTGGTRANTEAF
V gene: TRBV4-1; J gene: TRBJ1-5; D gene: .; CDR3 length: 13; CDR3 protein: ASSQEGQGRQPQH
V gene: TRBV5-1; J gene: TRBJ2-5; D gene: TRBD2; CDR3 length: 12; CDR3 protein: ASSLTSGEETQY
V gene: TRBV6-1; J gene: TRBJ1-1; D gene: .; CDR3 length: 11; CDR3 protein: ASSESVSSCGF
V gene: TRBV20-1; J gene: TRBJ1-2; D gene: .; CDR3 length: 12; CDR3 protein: SARDRGGNYGYT
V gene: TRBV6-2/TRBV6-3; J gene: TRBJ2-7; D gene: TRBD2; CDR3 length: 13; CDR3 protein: ASSYWSGGSYEQY
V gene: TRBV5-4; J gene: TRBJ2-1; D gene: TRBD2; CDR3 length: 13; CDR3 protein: ASSLASGTILGQF
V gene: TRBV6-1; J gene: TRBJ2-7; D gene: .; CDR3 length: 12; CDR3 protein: ASSKRTVSYEQY
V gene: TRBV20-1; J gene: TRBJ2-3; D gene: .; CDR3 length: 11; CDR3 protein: SARPGPKDTQY